The 2 T cell receptor beta chains given below trace back to one sample, sequenced in a study of T cells after yellow fever vaccination. TCRdb redid the calling of the 5' RACE reads with MiXCR, one entry per CDR3 protein. The sample gives about 370,000 distinct CDR3 sequences, around 10% of which show up once; 15% to 20% is in the top ten. The material was PBMCs, obtained on the day of the first yellow fever vaccination. These receptors all stem from a man aged 18 to 30 who received the YFV17D yellow fever vaccine.

A few counts support this clonotype. J is TRBJ1-4 and V is TRBV20-1; D is unclear. Trimming took 7 bases from V and 0 from J, leaving 9 bases between them. The CDR3 length is 13 residues. CDR1 and CDR2 (germline): DFQATT, SNEGSKA (reference sequence). CDR3 protein: CSVEAPTNEKLFF. CDR3 DNA: TGCAGTGTTGAGGCCCCAACTAATGAAAAACTGTTTTTT.

This clonotype has only a few counts. This chain joins TRBV6-2 or TRBV6-3 and TRBJ1-2; TRBD1 might be the D (5 bases). Germline V gene sequence: CDR1 MNHEY, CDR2 SVGEGT. Between the trimmed V and J ends, which lost 2 bases and 5 bases, there was a span of 12 bases. The CDR3 spans 14 residues. This chain's CDR3 is CASSYQGRLYGYTF. The CDR3, as DNA: TGTGCCAGCAGTTACCAGGGACGGCTATATGGCTACACCTTC.